The 13 T cell receptor beta chains reported below all come from one sample, sequenced in a study of cytomegalovirus exposure and HLA in healthy donors. The PCR contained 60 Vbeta and 13 Jbeta primers. The repertoire was sequenced with immunoSEQ multiplex PCR; TCRdb's copy has only in-frame clones and lacks some. The sample lists tens of thousands of clones, roughly 80% occurring once. Source material: PBMCs. Receptor source: a girl aged 2-15 years in good health and CMV-seropositive.

The count of this clone is one. CDR3 sequence (DNA): TGCGCCAGCATAGGAGGTTCCTACAATGAGCAGTTCTTC. Translating gives CASIGGSYNEQFF. The gene calls are TRBV5-1 and TRBJ2-1; D may be TRBD2 (5 bases). From germline, CDR1 is SGHRS and CDR2 YFSETQ. V lost 6 bases and J lost 1, with 8 bases in between. This CDR3 is built from 13 residues.

This clone was seen once. The gene calls are TRBV5-4 and TRBJ2-2; TRBD2 agrees at 10 bases. Per the germline V gene, CDR1 is SGHNT and CDR2 is YYREEE (reference sequence). This CDR3 region has 15 residues. Trimming removed 10 bases from V and 4 bases from J; junction bases left unmatched: 10. This CDR3 reads CAGPSGRLGTGELFF. CDR3 in DNA: TGTGCCGGACCTAGCGGGAGACTGGGCACCGGGGAGCTGTTTTTT.

This chain joins TRBV19 and TRBJ2-5, with 8 bases that match TRBD1. The CDR3 is 13 residues long. V shed 10 bases and J 4 bases; nucleotides not matched to a gene: 8. Germline CDR1 is LNHDA and CDR2 is SQIVND (reference sequence). CDR3 sequence reads: CATSADRAETQYF. The CDR3 nucleotides read TGTGCCACCTCGGCGGACAGGGCAGAGACCCAGTACTTC.

The chain combines TRBV28 with TRBJ2-1; 7 bases are shared with TRBD2. This CDR3 contains 15 residues. Germline-derived CDR1 and CDR2 are MDHEN and SYDVKM. V shed 6 bases, J shed 5 bases, and the junction held 10 bases outside the gene matches. The CDR3 DNA reads TGTGCCAGCAGCGGCGGGGCTAGCGGTAACAATGAGCAGTTCTTC. This codes for CASSGGASGNNEQFF.

V and J are TRBV30 and TRBJ1-2; 12 bases map to TRBD1. In germline, CDR1 is GTSNPN, CDR2 SVGIG (reference sequence). With 5 bases clipped from V and 5 bases from J, the junction kept 21 bases outside the gene matches. CDR3 length: 19 residues. The DNA of the CDR3 is TGTGCCTGGCAGAGTAGAGGGAGGGACAGGGGGCTCTTGGCGTATGGCTACACCTTC. Amino acid sequence: CAWQSRGRDRGLLAYGYTF.

The V gene is TRBV28, the J gene TRBJ2-1; D unresolved. CDR1 is MDHEN and CDR2 is SYDVKM in the germline V gene. The CDR3 covers 17 residues. V shed 2 bases and J shed 0 bases, with 14 bases lying between them. CDR3 nucleotides: TGTGCCAGCAGTTTACCTGGTGCGGAGTCCTCCTACAATGAGCAGTTCTTC. It encodes CASSLPGAESSYNEQFF.

This chain links TRBV6-5 with TRBJ2-1; tentatively, D is TRBD2 (6 bases). The CDR3 has 14 amino acids. Deletions cut 0 bases from V and 10 bases from J, with 13 bases between. Germline CDR1 is MNHEY and CDR2 is SVGAGI. CDR3 sequence reads: CASSYSATSQEQFF. The CDR3 DNA reads TGTGCCAGCAGTTACTCTGCGACTAGTCAGGAGCAGTTCTTC.

The rearrangement links TRBV6-5 to TRBJ1-1; a weak D match, TRBD1 (5 bases). V dropped 6 bases and J dropped 4 bases, with 15 bases sitting between them. The CDR3 sequence is 14 residues long. The V gene's germline CDR1 is MNHEY and CDR2 SVGAGI. CDR3 amino acids: CASSQPGGGTEAFF. The DNA of the CDR3 is TGTGCCAGCAGCCAACCTGGGGGGGGCACTGAAGCTTTCTTT.

V usage is TRBV4-2 and J usage is TRBJ2-1; TRBD2 aligns across 10 bases. After removal of 1 base from V and 6 bases from J, the junction contained 3 bases not matched to a gene. This CDR3 comprises 15 residues. Germline-derived CDR1 and CDR2 are LGHNA and YNFKEQ. CDR3 nucleotides: TGTGCCAGCAGCCAAGTTGGGACTAGCGCCAATGAGCAGTTCTTC. Encoded protein: CASSQVGTSANEQFF.

The V gene is TRBV29-1, the J gene TRBJ2-7, with D uncertain. Per germline, CDR1 SQVTM and CDR2 ANQGSEA. The CDR3 contains 15 residues. V was shortened by 6 bases and J by 5 bases, with 23 bases between the two germline ends. CDR3 coding DNA: TGCAGCGTACGGATGAGAGCGAGAGGCGACCACGAGCAGTACTTC. This gives the protein CSVRMRARGDHEQYF.

The chain is built from TRBV7-9 and TRBJ2-3; 9 bases match TRBD2. V lost 4 bases to trimming and J lost 0 bases; unmatched junction nucleotides: 2. Germline V gives CDR1 SEHNR, CDR2 FQNEAQ (reference sequence). This CDR3 has 15 amino acids. The CDR3 DNA reads TGTGCCAGCAGCTCCGGGACTAGCAGCACAGATACGCAGTATTTT. Its translation: CASSSGTSSTDTQYF.

The V and J genes are TRBV28 and TRBJ2-1; 7 bases fit TRBD2. Germline V gives CDR1 MDHEN, CDR2 SYDVKM. The CDR3 has 13 amino acids. V lost 8 bases, J lost 0 bases, and 1 base stayed unmatched. The CDR3 DNA reads as TGTGCCAGCGGCGGGAGCTCCTACAATGAGCAGTTCTTC. Amino acid sequence: CASGGSSYNEQFF.

The chain employs TRBV28 and TRBJ1-2; a possible D gene is TRBD1 (5 bases). Trimming removed 6 bases at V and 8 bases at J, with 13 bases between. The CDR3 length is 12 residues. CDR1 and CDR2 from the germline V gene are MDHEN and SYDVKM. The CDR3 bases are TGTGCCAGCAGCCCGGCAGGGTACGGCTACACCTTC. Amino acids: CASSPAGYGYTF.